Listed here are 10 T cell receptor beta chains from one sample, sequenced in a study of blood T cell repertoires in COVID-19. The data were produced by immunoSEQ multiplex PCR, yet TCRdb's version contains in-frame clones alone and is incomplete. The data show more than 300,000 clones, about 89% seen once. Sequenced: PBMCs or T cells enriched from blood (not recorded which). These receptors were collected from a woman between 35 and 50 years old who had been exposed to COVID-19.

The gene calls are TRBV24-1 and TRBJ2-3; the match to TRBD2 covers 12 bases. The J segment lost 5 bases and the V segment lost 3 bases, leaving 5 bases of the junction unmatched. Per germline, CDR1 KGHDR and CDR2 SFDVKD. The CDR3 loop spans 16 amino acids. DNA for the CDR3: TGTGCCACCAGTGATCCGACTAGCGGGAGTGAAGATACGCAGTATTTT. Translated, it gives CATSDPTSGSEDTQYF.

The chain links TRBV19 to TRBJ1-4; weak D call: TRBD1 (5 bases). The V and J ends lost 7 bases and 8 bases respectively, with 14 bases between them. Per germline, CDR1 LNHDA and CDR2 SQIVND (reference sequence). The length of the CDR3 is 13 residues. CDR3 sequence reads: CASTGRAGEKLFF. The CDR3 nucleotides are TGTGCCAGTACGGGCAGGGCGGGAGAAAAACTGTTTTTT.

This chain joins TRBV25-1 and TRBJ2-1; 10 bases are shared with TRBD2. Losses at the gene ends were 5 bases for V and 7 bases for J; bases not matched to a gene: 8. Germline V gene data show CDR1 as MGHDK and CDR2 as SYGVNS. The CDR3 has 15 amino acids. This chain's CDR3 is CASSRLGTSVNEQFF. CDR3 DNA: TGTGCCAGCAGTCGACTCGGGACTAGCGTGAATGAGCAGTTCTTC.

The chain couples TRBV30 to TRBJ1-2, with D tentatively TRBD1 (5 bases). The germline CDR1 and CDR2 sequences are GTSNPN and SVGIG (reference sequence). Trimming left V 2 bases short and J 1 base short, with 14 bases between. The CDR3 extends over 15 amino acids. The CDR3 loop is CAWSTAGTFNYGYTF. The CDR3 region has the DNA TGTGCCTGGAGTACGGCCGGGACTTTTAACTATGGCTACACCTTC.

The rearrangement joins TRBV19 to TRBJ1-6; possibly TRBD1 for D (6 bases). V was cut by 8 bases and J by 11 bases, with 19 bases left in between. The CDR3 loop spans 14 amino acids. Per the germline V gene, CDR1 is LNHDA and CDR2 is SQIVND (reference sequence). CDR3 nucleotide sequence: TGTGCCAGTGCCCAGCCGGGTTCAGGGGCACCCCTCCACTTT. Encoded protein: CASAQPGSGAPLHF. Variable domain in full (rest from reference TRBV19 and TRBJ1-6): DGGITQSPKYLFRKEGQNVTLSCEQNLNHDAMYWYRQDPGQGLRLIYYSQIVNDFQKGDIAEGYSVSREKKESFPLTVTSAQKNPTAFYLCASAQPGSGAPLHFGNGTRLTVT.

This clone turned up a few times. The sample holds other DNA sequences that translate to the same CDR3. The chain's CDR3 is CSVEGRQGNYGYTF. In DNA, the CDR3 is TGCAGCGTTGAAGGTAGACAGGGTAACTATGGCTACACCTTC. The chain combines TRBV29-1 with TRBJ1-2, with TRBD1 matching 7 bases. In germline, CDR1 is SQVTM, CDR2 ANQGSEA. The CDR3 is 14 amino acids. The ends lost 1 base at V and 1 base at J; junction bases unmatched: 3.

The CDR3 DNA sequence: TGTGCTAGTGCCCTGGGGGGGTTTGGAAACACCATATATTTT. Protein: CASALGGFGNTIYF. The chain is built from TRBV12-5 and TRBJ1-3, with D possibly matching TRBD1 (5 bases). This CDR3 spans 14 amino acids. Trimming took off 7 bases at V and 3 bases at J, with 13 bases between the two ends. CDR1 is LGHNT and CDR2 is FRNRAP in the germline V gene.

This chain links TRBV9 with TRBJ1-4; 10 bases match TRBD1. Germline values: CDR1 SGDLS, CDR2 YYNGEE. This CDR3 region has 14 residues. The V gene end was trimmed by 3 bases and the J gene end by 6 bases; junction bases not matched to a gene: 2. Here the CDR3 reads CASSAGTGDEKLFF. CDR3 nucleotide sequence: TGTGCCAGCAGCGCCGGGACAGGGGATGAAAAACTGTTTTTT.

The CDR3 nucleotides are TGTGCCAGTAGTATACAGGGCCAGGTACGGACTGAAGCTTTCTTT. It is translated as CASSIQGQVRTEAFF. The V call is TRBV19, the J call TRBJ1-1; maybe TRBD1 (5 bases). The CDR3 spans 15 residues. V lost 2 bases and J 5 bases, leaving 15 bases between the germline ends. Germline lookup yields CDR1 LNHDA and CDR2 SQIVND (reference sequence).

J is TRBJ2-2 and V is TRBV3-1 (or the pseudogene TRBV3-2); 9 bases fit TRBD2. The CDR3 spans 16 residues. Germline V gene data show CDR1 as LGHDT and CDR2 as YNNKEL (reference sequence). J lost 2 bases, V lost 4 bases, and 5 bases had no gene match. The CDR3 here is CASSRASGVNTGELFF. The CDR3 DNA reads as TGTGCCAGCAGCCGGGCTAGCGGGGTCAACACCGGGGAGCTGTTTTTT.